This passage covers 15 T cell receptor beta chains from one sample sequenced in a study of siplizumab effects on memory and regulatory T cells. Method: immunoSEQ multiplex PCR; TCRdb's copy keeps in-frame clones and lacks some. Of 45,000 to 50,000 clones in the sample, more than 75% are singletons; the top ten hold roughly 0.37%. Specimen: naive CD8+ T cells sorted from blood. These receptors were obtained from a human donor in good health.

The chain has TRBV7-8 and TRBJ2-1; D is undetermined. Germline-derived CDR1 and CDR2 are SGHVS and FQNEAQ. Trimming took 3 bases from V and 1 from J, leaving 7 bases between them. The CDR3 runs 14 residues. CDR3 residues: CASSFPESYNEQFF. The CDR3 DNA reads as TGTGCCAGCAGCTTTCCAGAATCCTACAATGAGCAGTTCTTC.

The rearrangement uses TRBV5-6 and TRBJ2-1; 7 nucleotides agree with TRBD2. Germline lookup yields CDR1 SGHDT and CDR2 YYEEEE. The CDR3 consists of 13 residues. V shed 0 bases, J shed 7 bases, and the junction held 1 base outside the gene matches. CDR3 in amino acids: CASSLGSGNEQFF. DNA for the CDR3: TGTGCCAGCAGCTTGGGTAGCGGGAATGAGCAGTTCTTC. Variable domain in full (rest from reference TRBV5-6 and TRBJ2-1): DAGVTQSPTHLIKTRGQQVTLRCSPKSGHDTVSWYQQALGQGPQFIFQYYEEEERQRGNFPDRFSGHQFPNYSSELNVNALLLGDSALYLCASSLGSGNEQFFGPGTRLTVL.

This chain uses TRBV2 with TRBJ2-5; no clear D gene. This CDR3 contains 13 residues. Deletions cut 6 bases from V and 0 bases from J, with 8 bases between. CDR1 SNHLY and CDR2 FYNNEI come from the germline V gene. The CDR3 protein is CASSSVYQETQYF. The DNA of the CDR3 is TGTGCCAGCAGCTCAGTGTACCAAGAGACCCAGTACTTC.

J is TRBJ2-3 and V is TRBV19; 16 bases agree with TRBD2. Germline lookup yields CDR1 LNHDA and CDR2 SQIVND (reference sequence). The junction had 4 bases not matched to a gene; V was cut back by 8 bases and J by 2 bases. This CDR3 region has 16 residues. CDR3 sequence: CASSGTSGRDTDTQYF. The CDR3 DNA reads TGTGCCAGTTCCGGGACTAGCGGGAGGGACACAGATACGCAGTATTTT.

The V and J genes are TRBV7-6 and TRBJ1-1; TRBD1 might be the D (6 bases). CDR3 length: 16 amino acids. With 5 bases removed from V and 5 bases from J, the gap between germline ends came to 21 bases. The germline CDR1 and CDR2 sequences are SGHVS and FNYEAQ. This chain's CDR3 is CASSPGRGQGKTEAFF. As DNA, the CDR3 is TGTGCCAGCAGCCCGGGTCGGGGGCAGGGTAAGACTGAAGCTTTCTTT.

The chain couples TRBV27 to TRBJ2-7; TRBD1 aligns across 10 bases. Germline CDR1 MNHEY, CDR2 SMNVEV (reference sequence). The CDR3 sequence is 16 residues long. V gave up 1 base and J gave up 1 base; unmatched junction bases: 4. CDR3 bases: TGTGCCAGCAGTTTATACCCGGGACAGGGGTCCTACGAGCAGTACTTC. Residues: CASSLYPGQGSYEQYF.

This chain uses TRBV11-3 with TRBJ1-3, with D tentatively TRBD1 (6 bases). The germline V gene encodes CDR1 SGHNT and CDR2 YENEEA. V lost 5 bases and J 4 bases, leaving 12 bases between the germline ends. The CDR3 loop spans 14 amino acids. The CDR3 nucleotides are TGTGCCAGCAGCCCAGGGGATTCAGGAAACACCATATATTTT. Its protein product is CASSPGDSGNTIYF.

The V call is TRBV7-9, the J call TRBJ2-4, with D unresolved. The CDR3 is made up of 13 amino acids. Germline lookup yields CDR1 SEHNR and CDR2 FQNEAQ (reference sequence). The V end lost 3 bases, the J end lost 8 bases, and 11 bases lay between the germline ends. The CDR3 here is CASSLVSAHIQYF. Written as DNA, the CDR3 is TGTGCCAGCAGCTTGGTCAGTGCGCACATTCAGTACTTC.

About this clone itself: The junction shows a germline mismatch at one end, possibly a read error. This rearrangement joins TRBV7-9 to TRBJ2-1; 15 nucleotides agree with TRBD2. This CDR3 is built from 15 residues. CDR1 is SEHNR, CDR2 FQNEAQ, per germline (reference sequence). CDR3 in amino acids: CASSQPGLAGGAGIF. In nucleotides, the CDR3 is TGTGCCAGCAGCCAACCGGGACTAGCGGGGGGAGCCGGAATCTTC.

V is TRBV19 and J is TRBJ2-7; no definite D call. CDR3 length equals 13 residues. Germline assignment: CDR1 LNHDA and CDR2 SQIVND (reference sequence). V lost 2 bases to trimming and J lost 0 bases, with 5 bases between them. The CDR3 sequence: CASSILPSYEQYF. The CDR3 DNA is TGTGCCAGTAGTATACTTCCCTCCTACGAGCAGTACTTC.

This clone was seen a few times. J is TRBJ1-2 and V is TRBV25-1; D is uncertain. Trimming removed 1 base at V and 8 bases at J, with 8 bases between. CDR3 size: 12 residues. The germline V gene encodes CDR1 MGHDK and CDR2 SYGVNS. This CDR3 reads CASSEWGGGYTF. Here the CDR3 DNA reads TGTGCCAGCAGTGAATGGGGAGGGGGCTACACCTTC.

The chain has TRBV18 and TRBJ1-2, with TRBD1 identical over 8 bases. The CDR3 consists of 14 residues. J gave up 3 bases and V 3 bases, and 3 bases lay outside the gene matches. Germline values: CDR1 KGHSH, CDR2 LQKENI. DNA for the CDR3: TGTGCCAGCTCACCTACAGGGGGGGACTATGGCTACACCTTC. It codes for CASSPTGGDYGYTF.

The chain employs TRBV9 and TRBJ2-7; D is perhaps TRBD1 (5 bases). V lost 3 bases, J lost 5 bases, and 15 bases lay in between. The CDR3 is 14 residues long. The germline V gene has CDR1 SGDLS and CDR2 YYNGEE. CDR3 protein: CASSGNTRRDEQYF. CDR3 coding DNA: TGTGCCAGCAGCGGAAACACCCGCAGGGACGAGCAGTACTTC. Together with reference TRBV9 and TRBJ2-7, the CDR3 gives the full variable domain: DSGVTQTPKHLITATGQRVTLRCSPRSGDLSVYWYQQSLDQGLQFLIQYYNGEERAKGNILERFSAQQFPDLHSELNLSSLELGDSALYFCASSGNTRRDEQYFGPGTRLTVT.

V and J are TRBV4-1 and TRBJ2-1, with D possibly matching TRBD2 (6 bases). The CDR3 has 15 residues. Between the trimmed V and J ends, which lost 1 base and 8 bases, there was a span of 15 bases. Germline assignment: CDR1 MGHRA and CDR2 YSYEKL. CDR3 sequence (DNA): TGCGCCAGCAGCCAAGTATGGGGAGGTAGTTATGAGCAGTTCTTC. Encoded protein: CASSQVWGGSYEQFF.

In its sample, this clone was seen once. The V and J genes are TRBV5-4 and TRBJ1-2; maybe TRBD1 (6 bases). Looked up from germline, CDR1 is SGHNT and CDR2 is YYREEE (reference sequence). V gave up 7 bases and J gave up 2 bases, with 15 bases separating them. The CDR3 is 14 amino acids. The CDR3 loop is CASRGGQANYGYTF. The DNA of the CDR3 is TGTGCCAGCCGGGGGGGGCAGGCCAACTATGGCTACACCTTC.